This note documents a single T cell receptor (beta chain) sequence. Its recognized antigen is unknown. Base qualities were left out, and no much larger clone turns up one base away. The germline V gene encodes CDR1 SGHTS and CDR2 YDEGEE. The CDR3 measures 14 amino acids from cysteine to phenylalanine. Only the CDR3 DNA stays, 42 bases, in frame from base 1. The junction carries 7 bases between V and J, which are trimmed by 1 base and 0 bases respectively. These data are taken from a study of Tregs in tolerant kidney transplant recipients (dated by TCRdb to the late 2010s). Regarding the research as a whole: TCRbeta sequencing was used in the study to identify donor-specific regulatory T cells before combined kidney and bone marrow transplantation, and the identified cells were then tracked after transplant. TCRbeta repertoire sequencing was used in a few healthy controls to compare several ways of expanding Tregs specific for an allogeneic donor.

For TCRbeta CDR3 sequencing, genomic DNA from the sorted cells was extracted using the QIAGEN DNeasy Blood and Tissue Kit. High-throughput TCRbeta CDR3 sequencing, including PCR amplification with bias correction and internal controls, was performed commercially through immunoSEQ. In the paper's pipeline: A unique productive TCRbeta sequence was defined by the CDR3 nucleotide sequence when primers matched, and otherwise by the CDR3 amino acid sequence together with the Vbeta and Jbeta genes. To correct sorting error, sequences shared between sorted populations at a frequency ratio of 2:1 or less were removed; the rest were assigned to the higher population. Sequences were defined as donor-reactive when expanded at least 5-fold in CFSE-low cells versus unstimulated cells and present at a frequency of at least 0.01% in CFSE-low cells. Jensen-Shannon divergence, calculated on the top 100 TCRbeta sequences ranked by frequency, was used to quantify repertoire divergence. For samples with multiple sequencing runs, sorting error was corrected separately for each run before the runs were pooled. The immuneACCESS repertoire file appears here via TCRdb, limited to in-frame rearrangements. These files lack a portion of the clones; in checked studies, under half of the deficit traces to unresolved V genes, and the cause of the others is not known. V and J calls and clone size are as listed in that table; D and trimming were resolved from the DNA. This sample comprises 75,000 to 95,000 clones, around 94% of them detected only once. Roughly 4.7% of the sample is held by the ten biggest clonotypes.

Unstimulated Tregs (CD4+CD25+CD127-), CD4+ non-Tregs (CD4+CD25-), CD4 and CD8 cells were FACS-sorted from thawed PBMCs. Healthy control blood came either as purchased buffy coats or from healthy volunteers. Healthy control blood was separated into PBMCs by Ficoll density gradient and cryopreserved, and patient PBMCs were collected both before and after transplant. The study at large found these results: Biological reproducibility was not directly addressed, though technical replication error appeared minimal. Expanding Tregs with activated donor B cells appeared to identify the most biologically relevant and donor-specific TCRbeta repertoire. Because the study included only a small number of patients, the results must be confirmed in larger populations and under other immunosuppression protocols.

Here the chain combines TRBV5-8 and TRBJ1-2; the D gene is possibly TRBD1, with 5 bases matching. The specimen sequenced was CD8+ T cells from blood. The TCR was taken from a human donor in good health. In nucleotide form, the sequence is TGTGCCAGCAGCTTGCCAGGGACTAACTATGGCTACACCTTC. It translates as CASSLPGTNYGYTF.